These 16 T cell receptor beta chains originate from one sample sequenced in a study of T cell responses to AZD1222 COVID-19 vaccine. Produced via immunoSEQ multiplex PCR; TCRdb's table is partial and in-frame only. The data show 150,000 to 250,000 clones, with over 85% seen just once and approximately 1% held by the top ten. Sequencing was performed on peripheral blood, taken 28 days after the second AZD1222 dose. The receptors were gathered from an adult who received the AZD1222 COVID-19 vaccine.

The chain couples TRBV7-9 to TRBJ2-7; TRBD1 matches at 7 bases. CDR3 length: 12 residues. Germline values: CDR1 SEHNR, CDR2 FQNEAQ (reference sequence). V shed 4 bases, J shed 7 bases, and the junction held 4 bases outside the gene matches. The CDR3 DNA reads as TGTGCCAGCAGCTCACAGGGGTGGGAGCAGTACTTC. Its translation is CASSSQGWEQYF.

This clone was found once. The genes are TRBV11-2 and TRBJ1-1; unclear D gene. V lost 3 bases to trimming and J lost 1 base, with 15 bases between them. Germline CDR1 is SGHAT and CDR2 is FQNNGV. The CDR3 has 16 residues. CDR3 in amino acids: CASSLRSSDKNTEAFF. In nucleotides, the CDR3 is TGTGCCAGCAGCTTGAGGTCGAGCGATAAGAACACTGAAGCTTTCTTT.

This chain connects TRBV20-1 to TRBJ1-2, with no clear D. The CDR3 is 11 amino acids. The V and J ends lost 5 bases and 7 bases respectively, with 11 bases between them. CDR1 is DFQATT, CDR2 SNEGSKA, per germline (reference sequence). The CDR3 loop is CSAPRGLGYTF. The CDR3, as DNA: TGCAGTGCTCCCCGTGGCCTTGGCTACACCTTC.

The chain employs TRBV4-1 and TRBJ1-2, with a tentative D call TRBD1 (6 bases). The V and J ends lost 3 bases and 4 bases respectively, with 15 bases between them. Germline CDR1 and CDR2: MGHRA and YSYEKL. The CDR3 is made up of 15 amino acids. This CDR3 is CASSHPGAPSYGYTF. The CDR3 nucleotides are TGCGCCAGCAGCCATCCAGGGGCCCCTTCCTATGGCTACACCTTC.

DNA for the CDR3: TGTGCCAGCAGCTTACGGTCGACAGGCAGTTCACCCCTCCACTTT. This translates into CASSLRSTGSSPLHF. J is TRBJ1-6 and V is TRBV7-2, with TRBD1 as a possible D gene (6 bases). Germline V gene lookup returns CDR1 SGHTA and CDR2 FQGNSA. The length of the CDR3 is 15 residues. Trimming cost V 2 bases and J 9 bases, with 14 bases left between them.

Details on this clone: One junction end disagrees with the germline gene, perhaps due to a read error. CDR3 coding DNA: TGTGCCAGCAGTCCCCAGGGTATCCTCTATAGCTACACCTTC. Translating it yields CASSPQGILYSYTF. V usage is TRBV6-2 or TRBV6-3 and J usage is TRBJ1-2, with a tentative D call TRBD1 (5 bases). Germline V gene data show CDR1 as MNHEY and CDR2 as SVGEGT. The CDR3 runs to 14 residues.

V gene TRBV4-2 combines with J gene TRBJ2-2, with 11 bases fitting TRBD2. Germline trimming cut 6 bases from V and 3 bases from J; bases unmatched to any gene: 3. The germline gives CDR1 LGHNA, CDR2 YNFKEQ. The CDR3 length is 15 residues. The CDR3 protein is CASSLAGGDTGELFF. The CDR3 DNA reads TGTGCCAGCAGTCTAGCGGGGGGCGACACCGGGGAGCTGTTTTTT.

This sequence joins TRBV5-4 and TRBJ1-6; the D is unclear. The germline V and J ends were trimmed by 10 bases and 6 bases, with 11 bases remaining between them. The CDR3 is 12 amino acids. Germline V gives CDR1 SGHNT, CDR2 YYREEE (reference sequence). Here the CDR3 DNA reads TGTGCCGTGCAGGAACTTAATTCACCCCTCCACTTT. This encodes CAVQELNSPLHF.

The J gene is TRBJ2-5, the V gene TRBV18, with 8 bases lining up with TRBD1. The CDR3 sequence is 15 residues long. Germline-derived CDR1 and CDR2 are KGHSH and LQKENI. J lost 5 bases, V lost 2 bases, and 7 bases had no gene match. The CDR3 loop is CASSPRRQGRETQYF. The CDR3 nucleotides read TGTGCCAGCTCACCAAGGCGACAGGGGAGGGAGACCCAGTACTTC.

The chain links TRBV25-1 to TRBJ1-4; D unclear. The V gene's germline CDR1 is MGHDK and CDR2 SYGVNS. With 4 bases removed from V and 7 bases from J, the gap between germline ends came to 16 bases. The length of the CDR3 is 15 residues. Here the CDR3 DNA reads TGTGCCAGCAGTGTCGTTTGGGGTCGGCGTGAAAAACTGTTTTTT. This encodes CASSVVWGRREKLFF.

The gene calls are TRBV2 and TRBJ2-1, with a possible D match to TRBD2 (5 bases). The CDR3 consists of 14 residues. Trimming removed 6 bases at V and 2 bases at J, with 11 bases between. Looked up from germline, CDR1 is SNHLY and CDR2 is FYNNEI. DNA of the CDR3: TGTGCCAGCAGGGCCGGGGTTGCCTACAATGAGCAGTTCTTC. This codes for CASRAGVAYNEQFF.

This rearrangement joins TRBV12-5 to TRBJ1-5; the D gene is possibly TRBD1 (5 bases). CDR1 and CDR2 from the germline V gene are LGHNT and FRNRAP. CDR3 length: 17 amino acids. Trimming stripped 1 base from V and 8 bases from J, with 21 bases between. CDR3 loop: CASGLAVGTALREPQHF. The CDR3 nucleotides read TGTGCTAGTGGTTTGGCCGTCGGGACGGCCTTGCGTGAGCCCCAGCATTTT. Combining the CDR3 with reference TRBV12-5 and TRBJ1-5 gives the whole variable domain DARVTQTPRHKVTEMGQEVTMRCQPILGHNTVFWYRQTMMQGLELLAYFRNRAPLDDSGMPKDRFSAEMPDATLATLKIQPSEPRDSAVYFCASGLAVGTALREPQHFGDGTRLSIL.

The chain combines TRBV6-5 with TRBJ1-2; D may be TRBD1 (6 bases). CDR1 and CDR2 from the germline V gene are MNHEY and SVGAGI. The CDR3 runs 11 residues. Trimming took 5 bases from V and 5 from J, leaving 6 bases between them. The CDR3 nucleotides read TGTGCCAGCAGTCAGGGGTATGGCTACACCTTC. Protein: CASSQGYGYTF.

The V gene is TRBV27, the J gene TRBJ1-5; TRBD1 matches 8 bases. J gave up 3 bases and V 5 bases, and 6 bases lay outside the gene matches. The CDR3 extends over 15 amino acids. The germline CDR1 and CDR2 sequences are MNHEY and SMNVEV (reference sequence). The CDR3 region is CASSRSDRANQPQHF. The CDR3 DNA reads as TGTGCCAGCAGTCGGTCGGACAGGGCCAATCAGCCCCAGCATTTT.

The chain recombines TRBV5-1 with TRBJ2-3; TRBD2 matches at 9 bases. After removal of 3 bases from V and 2 bases from J, the junction contained 7 bases not matched to a gene. In germline, CDR1 is SGHRS, CDR2 YFSETQ. The CDR3 has 16 amino acids. The CDR3 nucleotides are TGCGCCAGCAGCTCGGGGCGGGGGGGTCCCACAGATACGCAGTATTTT. As protein: CASSSGRGGPTDTQYF.

Of note for this clone: At one of its ends the junction is not consistent with the germline gene, which may arise from a read error. The chain links TRBV24-1 to TRBJ1-1; D is undetermined. The CDR3 has 14 amino acids. Germline V gene sequence: CDR1 KGHDR, CDR2 SFDVKD. The CDR3, as DNA: TGTGCCACCAGTGACGCCGGTTGGAACGCTGAAGCTTTCTTT. Translating it yields CATSDAGWNAEAFF.